The clone carrying this T cell receptor beta chain was seen repeatedly, ten times or more. Its matching antigen is unknown. This CDR3 is 15 amino acids long. V was clipped by 6 bases and J by 7 bases; unmatched bases: 6. CDR1 and CDR2 from the germline V gene are MNHEY and SVGEGT. MiXCR was run by TCRdb on the 5' RACE reads, yielding one entry per CDR3 protein. The table lists hundreds of thousands of distinct CDR3 sequences, approximately 8.4% of them singletons, with approximately 5% in the top ten. This sample was taken from a study of CD8 T cells in ankylosing spondylitis. Regarding the study as a whole: Disease-linked clones bore a CD8+ phenotype, appearing relatively rarely in peripheral blood.

The TCR sequence derives from a female donor with ankylosing spondylitis or in good health (not recorded which). This chain uses TRBV6-2 or TRBV6-3 with TRBJ2-1; the match to TRBD2 covers 13 bases. Sequenced sample: blood, either unsorted or a sorted T cell fraction (not recorded which). The CDR3 here is CASSRRLAGGNEQFF. The CDR3 DNA reads TGTGCCAGCAGCCGCCGACTAGCGGGAGGAAATGAGCAGTTCTTC.